The entry below gives a single T cell receptor beta chain sequence along with its context. The table came from immunoSEQ multiplex PCR; TCRdb's copy has only in-frame clones and leaves some out. The repertoire has 84,000 or so clones, about nine tenths of them found once; the top ten carry approximately 2.5%. The germline CDR1 and CDR2 sequences are SSHAT and FNYEAQ (reference sequence). The CDR3 loop spans 17 amino acids. The V gene lost 3 bases and the J gene lost 2 bases, with 17 bases spanning the gap. Every patient relapsed after autologous stem cell transplantation, and brentuximab vedotin exposure varied. This specimen belongs to a study of PD-1 blockade in classical Hodgkin lymphoma.

The J gene is TRBJ2-1, the V gene TRBV7-7; D could derive from TRBD1 or TRBD2 (6 bases each). This sample comprised peripheral blood mononuclear cells (PBMCs), obtained before the second cycle of nivolumab. The TCR sequence derives from a human donor with classical Hodgkin lymphoma. In nucleotides, the CDR3 is TGTGCCAGCAGCTTCGGTCAAGGGGGGAGCCCCTACAATGAGCAGTTCTTC. Protein: CASSFGQGGSPYNEQFF.